One sample yielded the 14 T cell receptor beta chains listed below, sequenced in a study of blood T cell repertoires in COVID-19. This table comes from immunoSEQ multiplex PCR, and its TCRdb copy is limited to in-frame clones, with some not included. The repertoire consists of over 150,000 clones, with roughly 83% occurring once and the leading ten covering 2.5% to 3.5%. The sequenced sample consisted of PBMCs or T cells enriched from blood (not recorded which). Source of these receptors: a woman younger than 45 who had recovered from COVID-19.

The chain carries TRBV28 and TRBJ2-5; the D gene is possibly TRBD1 (6 bases). CDR3 length equals 14 residues. The germline V gene encodes CDR1 MDHEN and CDR2 SYDVKM. With 5 bases removed from V and 4 bases from J, the gap between germline ends came to 14 bases. CDR3 sequence (DNA): TGTGCCAGCAGTCCCTCTGGACAGCGAGAGACCCAGTACTTC. This codes for CASSPSGQRETQYF.

The chain is built from TRBV10-2 and TRBJ1-1, with 7 bases that match TRBD1. Per germline, CDR1 WSHSY and CDR2 SAAADI. With V trimmed by 7 bases and J by 4 bases, 0 bases remained unmatched. This CDR3 contains 11 residues. In DNA form, the CDR3 reads TGCGCCAGCACAGGGGGCACTGAAGCTTTCTTT. Translation: CASTGGTEAFF.

The rearrangement joins TRBV15 to TRBJ2-1; 8 positions match TRBD2. J was trimmed by 7 bases and V by 1 base; bases with no gene match: 12. The CDR3 consists of 17 residues. From germline, CDR1 is LNHNV and CDR2 YYDKDF (reference sequence). DNA of the CDR3: TGTGCCACCAGCAGAGTCGACGGCGGGAGGAAATTTAATGAGCAGTTCTTC. Translating it yields CATSRVDGGRKFNEQFF.

This chain connects TRBV19 to TRBJ1-3; D gene unclear. This CDR3 spans 14 amino acids. V was pared by 6 bases and J by 7 bases, with 16 bases between. In germline, CDR1 is LNHDA, CDR2 SQIVND (reference sequence). CDR3 coding DNA: TGTGCCAGTAGATTACAAGCGTCGGGGAACACCATATATTTT. Translated: CASRLQASGNTIYF.

The genes are TRBV11-2 and TRBJ1-5; D is perhaps TRBD1 (6 bases). The V gene lost 5 bases and the J gene lost 6 bases, with 20 bases spanning the gap. The germline CDR1 and CDR2 sequences are SGHAT and FQNNGV. The CDR3 runs 16 residues. The CDR3 region is CASSPGKGGGPQPQHF. CDR3 DNA: TGTGCCAGCAGCCCTGGAAAGGGGGGAGGGCCTCAGCCCCAGCATTTT.

This clone was seen at least ten times. The chain joins TRBV5-5 to TRBJ2-6; 8 nucleotides match TRBD1. This CDR3 comprises 16 residues. Germline CDR1 is SGHKS and CDR2 is YYEKEE (reference sequence). V shed 4 bases and J 3 bases; nucleotides not matched to a gene: 6. In nucleotides, the CDR3 is TGTGCCAGCAGCCTGGACAGGGCTGGTGGGGCCAACGTCCTGACTTTC. It encodes CASSLDRAGGANVLTF. Full variable domain (missing parts from reference TRBV5-5 and TRBJ2-6): DAGVTQSPTHLIKTRGQQVTLRCSPISGHKSVSWYQQVLGQGPQFIFQYYEKEERGRGNFPDRFSARQFPNYSSELNVNALLLGDSALYLCASSLDRAGGANVLTFGAGSRLTVL.

CDR3 bases: TGTGCCAGCAGCCAACAGGGCCCCGTGGCCCAGTACTTC. It codes for CASSQQGPVAQYF. V gene TRBV3-1 (or the pseudogene TRBV3-2) combines with J gene TRBJ2-5, with TRBD1 as a possible D gene (5 bases). The CDR3 spans 13 residues. With 2 bases removed from V and 9 bases from J, the gap between germline ends came to 13 bases. Germline V gene lookup returns CDR1 LGHDT and CDR2 YNNKEL (reference sequence).

The V and J genes are TRBV6-5 and TRBJ2-5; 11 positions match TRBD2. The CDR3 contains 14 residues. V lost 7 bases to trimming and J lost 5 bases; unmatched junction nucleotides: 6. Germline V gene sequence: CDR1 MNHEY, CDR2 SVGAGI. The CDR3 DNA reads TGTGCCAGCAATCTAGCGGGAGGCAGGGAGACCCAGTACTTC. Translation: CASNLAGGRETQYF.

The table lists this clone with a count of one. The chain links TRBV19 to TRBJ1-4, with unresolved D. This CDR3 has 16 amino acids. Deletions cut 5 bases from V and 7 bases from J, with 20 bases between. From germline, CDR1 is LNHDA and CDR2 SQIVND (reference sequence). This chain's CDR3 is CASSPHSVTAGEKLFF. CDR3 nucleotide sequence: TGTGCCAGTAGTCCTCACTCGGTGACTGCTGGTGAAAAACTGTTTTTT.

The V and J genes are TRBV9 and TRBJ2-5; D gene ambiguous. This CDR3 has 13 amino acids. Trimming shortened V by 1 base and J by 5 bases, and 9 bases separated the two germline ends. Germline CDR1 and CDR2: SGDLS and YYNGEE. The CDR3 here is CASSVQNGETQYF. Written as DNA, the CDR3 is TGTGCCAGCAGCGTACAAAACGGGGAGACCCAGTACTTC.

This clone was detected once. It is likely a read error, because the conserved phenylalanine at the end of the CDR3 is missing. Because the CDR3's place on the DNA is in doubt, the DNA is left out and the CDR3 is given as listed by TCRdb. The chain's CDR3 is CASSVGDRGR. The chain is built from TRBV9 and TRBJ2-7; the DNA was not used to check the table's D call, TRBD1. Germline loops: CDR1 SGDLS, CDR2 YYNGEE. The CDR3 length is 10 residues, termini included.

V and J are TRBV19 and TRBJ2-1, with a weak D call TRBD1 (6 bases). The CDR3 length is 14 residues. Germline lookup yields CDR1 LNHDA and CDR2 SQIVND (reference sequence). V lost 9 bases to trimming and J lost 0 bases, with 12 bases between them. The CDR3 loop reads CASRDTPSYNEQFF. The CDR3 coding sequence is TGTGCCAGCCGGGACACCCCCTCCTACAATGAGCAGTTCTTC.

V is TRBV15 and J is TRBJ1-2; 7 bases fit TRBD1. Germline CDR1 is LNHNV and CDR2 is YYDKDF (reference sequence). The CDR3 is 16 amino acids. Germline trimming cut 2 bases from V and 5 bases from J; bases unmatched to any gene: 11. CDR3 region: CATSRPRTGDLYGYTF. The CDR3, as DNA: TGTGCCACCAGCAGACCACGGACAGGTGACCTATATGGCTACACCTTC.

The rearrangement links TRBV27 to TRBJ1-2; tentatively, D is TRBD1 (6 bases). Per germline, CDR1 MNHEY and CDR2 SMNVEV (reference sequence). The V end was cut by 3 bases, the J end by 6 bases, with 11 bases between. The CDR3 runs to 13 residues. The CDR3 region has the DNA TGTGCCAGCAGTTTTGGGGGCTGGGATGGCTACACCTTC. Translation: CASSFGGWDGYTF.